This TCR beta chain was documented in a study of technical replicates of blood from four donors (dated by TCRdb to about 2017). For this clone: The target of this receptor is not known. Base quality data are lacking; no much larger clone is found one base away.

The CDR3 covers 14 residues, taking in both the cysteine and the phenylalanine. Just CDR3 DNA is preserved here, 42 bases in frame from base 1. The germline V gene (reference sequence) gives CDR1 as SEHNR and CDR2 as FQNEAQ. V and J are trimmed by 5 bases and 6 bases, and the gene matches miss 7 bases of the junction. Library preparation employed the immunoSEQ multiplex PCR assay. What TCRdb holds here is the immuneACCESS table cut down to in-frame rearrangements. Part of the clones is not present; checked against another copy, under half of the missing clones reflect an unresolved V gene, and the others are unexplained. Present in this sample are more than 90,000 clones, around 96% of which were seen just once. The ten largest clones take up approximately 0.2% of the sample.

This TCR was recovered from a human donor in good health. The sample taken for sequencing was T cells isolated from PBMCs. The rearranged chain carries TRBV7-9 and TRBJ2-1; TRBD2 lines up with 7 middle nucleotides. The nucleotide sequence is TGTGCCAGCAGCCCTCATACTAGCGCCAATGAGCAGTTCTTC. It translates to CASSPHTSANEQFF.